This T cell receptor beta chain was documented in a study of blood T cell repertoires in COVID-19. The wider study: There were acute and convalescent COVID-19 samples, and they came from the United States, Italy and Spain. Nucleic acid was either cDNA or gDNA, and it came from T cells, B-cell-depleted T cells, or PBMCs.

Original methodology: Counts of nucleated cells, estimated from reference gene primer amplification, were obtained. Repertoires were generated with immunoSEQ multiplex PCR, while TCRdb's copy carries only in-frame clones and drops some. From that table come the V and J calls and clone size; the DNA was used to work out D and trimming. The repertoire includes about 120,000 clones, 60% to 80% of them detected once, and approximately 16% sits in the top ten. The V gene's germline CDR1 is SNHLY and CDR2 FYNNEI. The germline V and J ends were trimmed by 7 bases and 4 bases, with 11 bases remaining between them. The CDR3 is made up of 12 amino acids.

The rearrangement uses TRBV2 and TRBJ2-7; D uncertain. Sequencing used peripheral blood. The sequence was obtained from a woman aged 80 or over with active or convalescent COVID-19. This CDR3 is CASKADGYEQYF. The CDR3 DNA sequence: TGTGCCAGCAAAGCCGACGGGTACGAGCAGTACTTC.